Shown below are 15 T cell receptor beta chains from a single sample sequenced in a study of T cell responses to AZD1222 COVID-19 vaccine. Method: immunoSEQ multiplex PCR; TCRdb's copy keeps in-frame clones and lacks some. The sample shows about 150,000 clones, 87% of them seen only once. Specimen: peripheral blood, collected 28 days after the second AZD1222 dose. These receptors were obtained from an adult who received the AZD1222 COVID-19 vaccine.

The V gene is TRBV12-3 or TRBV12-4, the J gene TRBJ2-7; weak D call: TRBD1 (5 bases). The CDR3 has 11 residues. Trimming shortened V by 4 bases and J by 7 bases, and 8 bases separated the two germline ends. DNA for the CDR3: TGTGCCAGCAGTTCGAAGGGGGAGCAGTACTTC. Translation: CASSSKGEQYF.

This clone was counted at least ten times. CDR3 amino acids: CASSLQGSYGYTF. DNA for the CDR3: TGTGCCAGCAGTTTACAGGGGTCCTATGGCTACACCTTC. The chain recombines TRBV27 with TRBJ1-2; D may be TRBD1 (6 bases). Germline loops: CDR1 MNHEY, CDR2 SMNVEV (reference sequence). The CDR3 length is 13 residues. V lost 2 bases and J lost 4, with 8 bases in between.

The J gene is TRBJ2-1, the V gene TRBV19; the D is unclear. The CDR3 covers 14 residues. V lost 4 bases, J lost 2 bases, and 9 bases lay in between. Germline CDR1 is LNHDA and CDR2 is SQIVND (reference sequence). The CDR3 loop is CASSSSVTYNEQFF. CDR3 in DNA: TGTGCCAGTAGTAGTTCGGTAACCTACAATGAGCAGTTCTTC. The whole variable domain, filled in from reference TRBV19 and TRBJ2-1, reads DGGITQSPKYLFRKEGQNVTLSCEQNLNHDAMYWYRQDPGQGLRLIYYSQIVNDFQKGDIAEGYSVSREKKESFPLTVTSAQKNPTAFYLCASSSSVTYNEQFFGPGTRLTVL.

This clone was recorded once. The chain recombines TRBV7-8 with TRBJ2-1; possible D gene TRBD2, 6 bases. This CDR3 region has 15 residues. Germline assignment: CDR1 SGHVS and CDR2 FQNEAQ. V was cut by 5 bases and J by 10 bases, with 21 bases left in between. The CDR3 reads CASSPGTWGNREQFF. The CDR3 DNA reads TGTGCCAGCAGCCCCGGGACTTGGGGCAATAGAGAGCAGTTCTTC.

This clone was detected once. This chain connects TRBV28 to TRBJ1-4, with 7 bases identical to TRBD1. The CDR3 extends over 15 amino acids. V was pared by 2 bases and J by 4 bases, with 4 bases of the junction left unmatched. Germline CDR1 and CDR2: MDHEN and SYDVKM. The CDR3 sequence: CASSLGGQLNEKLFF. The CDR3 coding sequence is TGTGCCAGCAGTTTAGGGGGACAGCTTAATGAAAAACTGTTTTTT.

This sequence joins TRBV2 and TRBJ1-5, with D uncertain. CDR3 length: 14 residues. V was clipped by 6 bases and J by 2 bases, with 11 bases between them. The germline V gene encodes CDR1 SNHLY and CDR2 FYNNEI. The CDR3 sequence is CASRKDGGNQPQHF. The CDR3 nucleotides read TGTGCCAGCAGGAAGGACGGTGGCAATCAGCCCCAGCATTTT.

The CDR3 loop is CASSPGHTGNTIYF. Written as DNA, the CDR3 is TGTGCCAGCAGCCCAGGACACACTGGAAACACCATATATTTT. The chain is built from TRBV3-1 (or the pseudogene TRBV3-2) and TRBJ1-3, with D perhaps matching TRBD1 (5 bases). V lost 4 bases, J lost 2 bases, and 9 bases lay in between. CDR1 is LGHDT, CDR2 YNNKEL, per germline (reference sequence). The CDR3 is made up of 14 amino acids.

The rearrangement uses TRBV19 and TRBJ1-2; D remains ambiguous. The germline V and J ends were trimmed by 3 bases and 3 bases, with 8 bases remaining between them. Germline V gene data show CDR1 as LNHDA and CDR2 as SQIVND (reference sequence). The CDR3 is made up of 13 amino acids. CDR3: CASSISKDYGYTF. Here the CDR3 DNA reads TGTGCCAGTAGTATTTCGAAGGACTATGGCTACACCTTC.

The CDR3 DNA reads as TGTGCCAGCAGCCGATTGGACGGGGACACAGATACGCAGTATTTT. This codes for CASSRLDGDTDTQYF. This chain links TRBV7-9 with TRBJ2-3, with a weak D call TRBD2 (5 bases). CDR3 size: 15 residues. V was pared by 5 bases and J by 2 bases, with 14 bases between. Germline loops: CDR1 SEHNR, CDR2 FQNEAQ (reference sequence).

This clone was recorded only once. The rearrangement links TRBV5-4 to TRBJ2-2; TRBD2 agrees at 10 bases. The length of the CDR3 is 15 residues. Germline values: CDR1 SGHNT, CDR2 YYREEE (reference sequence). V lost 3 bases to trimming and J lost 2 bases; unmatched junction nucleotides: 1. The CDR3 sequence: CASSWTSGNTGELFF. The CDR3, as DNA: TGTGCCAGCAGCTGGACTAGCGGTAACACCGGGGAGCTGTTTTTT.

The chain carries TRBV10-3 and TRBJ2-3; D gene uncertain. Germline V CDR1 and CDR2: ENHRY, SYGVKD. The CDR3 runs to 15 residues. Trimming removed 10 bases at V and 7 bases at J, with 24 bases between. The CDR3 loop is CATLVYETPPYTQYF. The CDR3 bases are TGTGCCACCTTGGTTTATGAAACACCCCCCTATACGCAGTATTTT.

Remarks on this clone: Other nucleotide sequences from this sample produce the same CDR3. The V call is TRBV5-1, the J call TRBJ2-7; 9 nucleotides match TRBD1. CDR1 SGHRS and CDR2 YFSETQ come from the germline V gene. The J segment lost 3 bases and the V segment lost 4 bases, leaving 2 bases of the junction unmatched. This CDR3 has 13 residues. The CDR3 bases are TGCGCCAGCAGCAGGACAGGGGACTACGAGCAGTACTTC. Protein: CASSRTGDYEQYF.

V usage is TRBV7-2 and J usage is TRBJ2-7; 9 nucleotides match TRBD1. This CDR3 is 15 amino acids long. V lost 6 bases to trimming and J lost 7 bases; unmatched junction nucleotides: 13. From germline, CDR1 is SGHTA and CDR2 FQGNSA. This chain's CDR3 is CASRPTWDRVEEQYF. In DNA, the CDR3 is TGTGCCAGCAGACCCACCTGGGACAGGGTAGAAGAGCAGTACTTC.

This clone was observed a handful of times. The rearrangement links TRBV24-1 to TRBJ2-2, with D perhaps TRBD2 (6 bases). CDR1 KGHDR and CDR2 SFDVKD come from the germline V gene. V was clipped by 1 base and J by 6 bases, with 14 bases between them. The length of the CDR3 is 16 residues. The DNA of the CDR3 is TGTGCCACCAGTGATTTCCGACTAGATGGGGCCGGGGAGCTGTTTTTT. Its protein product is CATSDFRLDGAGELFF.

The CDR3 loop reads CASSPYPRGNTGELFF. Written as DNA, the CDR3 is TGTGCCAGCAGCCCGTACCCTCGAGGGAACACCGGGGAGCTGTTTTTT. The rearrangement uses TRBV7-3 and TRBJ2-2; D not resolved. CDR3 length: 16 residues. V dropped 5 bases and J dropped 1 base, with 14 bases sitting between them. The germline V gene has CDR1 SGHTA and CDR2 FQGTGA. Supplemented by reference TRBV7-3 and TRBJ2-2, the full variable domain reads GAGVSQTPSNKVTEKGKYVELRCDPISGHTALYWYRQSLGQGPEFLIYFQGTGAADDSGLPNDRFFAVRPEGSVSTLKIQRTERGDSAVYLCASSPYPRGNTGELFFGEGSRLTVL.